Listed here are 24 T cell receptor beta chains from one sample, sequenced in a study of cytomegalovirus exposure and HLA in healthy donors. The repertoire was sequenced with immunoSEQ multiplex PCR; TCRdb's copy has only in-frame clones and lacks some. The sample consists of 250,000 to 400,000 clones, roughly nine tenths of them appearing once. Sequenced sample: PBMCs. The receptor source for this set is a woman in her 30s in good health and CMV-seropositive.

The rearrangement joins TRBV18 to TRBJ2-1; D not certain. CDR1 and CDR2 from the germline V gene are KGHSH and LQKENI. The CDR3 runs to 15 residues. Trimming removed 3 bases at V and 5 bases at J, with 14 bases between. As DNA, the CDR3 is TGTGCCAGCTCACCCTTAGTATCCGAACACAATGAGCAGTTCTTC. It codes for CASSPLVSEHNEQFF. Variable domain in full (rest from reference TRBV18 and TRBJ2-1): NAGVMQNPRHLVRRRGQEARLRCSPMKGHSHVYWYRQLPEEGLKFMVYLQKENIIDESGMPKERFSAEFPKEGPSILRIQQVVRGDSAAYFCASSPLVSEHNEQFFGPGTRLTVL.

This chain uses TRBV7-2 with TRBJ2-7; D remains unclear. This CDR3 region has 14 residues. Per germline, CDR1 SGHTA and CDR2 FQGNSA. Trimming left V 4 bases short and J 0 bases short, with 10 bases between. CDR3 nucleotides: TGTGCCAGCAGCTCTCGACAAAGCTCCTACGAGCAGTACTTC. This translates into CASSSRQSSYEQYF.

The CDR3 protein is CAWSVGLSYEQYF. The CDR3 region has the DNA TGTGCCTGGAGTGTAGGCCTATCCTACGAGCAGTACTTC. The rearrangement uses TRBV30 and TRBJ2-7; D gene uncertain. The CDR3 spans 13 residues. The germline gives CDR1 GTSNPN, CDR2 SVGIG (reference sequence). Trimming pared 0 bases from V and 1 base from J, leaving 7 bases between.

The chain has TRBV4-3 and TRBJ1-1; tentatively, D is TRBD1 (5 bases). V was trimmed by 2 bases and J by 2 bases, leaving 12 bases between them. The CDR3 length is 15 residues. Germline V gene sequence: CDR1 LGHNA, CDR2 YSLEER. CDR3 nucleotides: TGCGCCAGCAGCCAAAACAGGTTGGGTAACACTGAAGCTTTCTTT. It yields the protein CASSQNRLGNTEAFF.

The CDR3 is CASSYICLFTDTQYF. CDR3 DNA: TGTGCCAGCAGTTATATCTGCCTTTTCACAGATACGCAGTATTTT. The chain couples TRBV6-9 to TRBJ2-3, with D hard to call. CDR1 and CDR2 (germline): MNHGY, SVAAGI. V was trimmed by 2 bases and J by 2 bases, leaving 11 bases between them. There are 15 residues in the CDR3.

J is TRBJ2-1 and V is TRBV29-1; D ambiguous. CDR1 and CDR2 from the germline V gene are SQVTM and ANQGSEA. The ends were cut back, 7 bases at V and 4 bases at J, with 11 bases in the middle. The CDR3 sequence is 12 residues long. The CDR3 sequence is CSALALYNEQFF. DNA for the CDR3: TGCAGCGCCTTAGCCCTATACAATGAGCAGTTCTTC.

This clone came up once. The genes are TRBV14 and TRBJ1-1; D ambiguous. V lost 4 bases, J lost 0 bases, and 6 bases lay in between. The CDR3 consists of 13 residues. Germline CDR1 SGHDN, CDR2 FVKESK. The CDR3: CASSLTLNTEAFF. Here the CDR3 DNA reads TGTGCCAGCAGCCTTACATTGAACACTGAAGCTTTCTTT.

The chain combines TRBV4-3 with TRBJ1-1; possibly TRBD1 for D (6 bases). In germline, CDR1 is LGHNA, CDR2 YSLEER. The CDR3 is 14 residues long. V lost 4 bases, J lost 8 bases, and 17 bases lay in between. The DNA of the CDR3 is TGCGCCAGCAGCCTAGCTAGGGGGACGACAGAAGCTTTCTTT. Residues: CASSLARGTTEAFF.

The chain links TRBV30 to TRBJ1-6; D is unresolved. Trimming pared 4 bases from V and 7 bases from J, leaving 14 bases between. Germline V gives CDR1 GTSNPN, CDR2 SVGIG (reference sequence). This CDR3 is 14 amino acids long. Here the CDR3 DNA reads TGTGCCTGGACCATAACGGGGAACAATTCACCCCTCCACTTT. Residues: CAWTITGNNSPLHF.

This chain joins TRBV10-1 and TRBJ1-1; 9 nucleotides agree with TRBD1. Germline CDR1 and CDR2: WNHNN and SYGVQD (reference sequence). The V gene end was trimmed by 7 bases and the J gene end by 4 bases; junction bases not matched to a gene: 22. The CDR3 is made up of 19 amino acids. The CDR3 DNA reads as TGCGCCAGCAAGCAACACCGGGACAGGGTGGGTACTGGAGGCACTGAAGCTTTCTTT. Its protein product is CASKQHRDRVGTGGTEAFF.

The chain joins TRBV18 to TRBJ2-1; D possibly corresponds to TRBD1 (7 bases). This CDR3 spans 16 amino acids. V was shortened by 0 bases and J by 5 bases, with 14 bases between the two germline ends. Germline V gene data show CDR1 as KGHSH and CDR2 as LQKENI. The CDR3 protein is CASSPPWRGPDNEQFF. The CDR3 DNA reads TGTGCCAGCTCACCACCGTGGAGGGGGCCTGACAATGAGCAGTTCTTC. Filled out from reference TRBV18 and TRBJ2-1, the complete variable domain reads NAGVMQNPRHLVRRRGQEARLRCSPMKGHSHVYWYRQLPEEGLKFMVYLQKENIIDESGMPKERFSAEFPKEGPSILRIQQVVRGDSAAYFCASSPPWRGPDNEQFFGPGTRLTVL.

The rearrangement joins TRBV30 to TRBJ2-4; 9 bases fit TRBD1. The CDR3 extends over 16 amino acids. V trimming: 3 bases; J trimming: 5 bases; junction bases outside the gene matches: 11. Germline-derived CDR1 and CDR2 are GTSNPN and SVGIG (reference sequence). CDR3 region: CAWSPPLGTGQNIQYF. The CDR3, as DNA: TGTGCCTGGAGCCCTCCATTGGGGACAGGGCAAAACATTCAGTACTTC.

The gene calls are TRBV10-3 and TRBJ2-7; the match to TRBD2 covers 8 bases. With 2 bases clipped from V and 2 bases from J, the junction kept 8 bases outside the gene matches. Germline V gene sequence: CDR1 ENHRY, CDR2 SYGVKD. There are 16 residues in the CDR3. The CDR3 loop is CAISEGLAGGTYEQYF. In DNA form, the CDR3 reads TGTGCCATCAGTGAGGGGTTGGCGGGAGGTACCTACGAGCAGTACTTC.

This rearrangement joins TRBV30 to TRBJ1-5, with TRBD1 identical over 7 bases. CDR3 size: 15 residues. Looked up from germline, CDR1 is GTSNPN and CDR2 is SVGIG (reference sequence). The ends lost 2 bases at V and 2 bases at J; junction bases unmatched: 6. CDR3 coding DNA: TGTGCCTGGAGTCGATTAGGACAGGGCAATCAGCCCCAGCATTTT. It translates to CAWSRLGQGNQPQHF. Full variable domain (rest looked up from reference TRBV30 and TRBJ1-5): SQTIHQWPATLVQPVGSPLSLECTVEGTSNPNLYWYRQAAGRGLQLLFYSVGIGQISSEVPQNLSASRPQDRQFILSSKKLLLSDSGFYLCAWSRLGQGNQPQHFGDGTRLSIL.

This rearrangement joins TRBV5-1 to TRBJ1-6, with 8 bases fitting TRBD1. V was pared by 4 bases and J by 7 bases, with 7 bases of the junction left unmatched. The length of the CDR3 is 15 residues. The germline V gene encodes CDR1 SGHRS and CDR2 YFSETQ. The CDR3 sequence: CASSLGQAWNSPLHF. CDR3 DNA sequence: TGCGCCAGCAGCCTGGGACAGGCTTGGAATTCACCCCTCCACTTT.

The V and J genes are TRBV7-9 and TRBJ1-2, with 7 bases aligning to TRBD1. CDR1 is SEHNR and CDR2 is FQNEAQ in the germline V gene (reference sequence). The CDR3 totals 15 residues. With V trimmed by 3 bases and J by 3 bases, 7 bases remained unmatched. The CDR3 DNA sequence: TGTGCCAGCAGCTTTGAAACAGGGGAGGACTATGGCTACACCTTC. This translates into CASSFETGEDYGYTF.

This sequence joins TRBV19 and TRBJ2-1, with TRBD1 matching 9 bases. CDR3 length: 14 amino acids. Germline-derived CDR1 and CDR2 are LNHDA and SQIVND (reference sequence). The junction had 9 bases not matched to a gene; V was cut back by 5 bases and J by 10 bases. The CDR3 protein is CASSWVGTGLEQFF. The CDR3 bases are TGTGCCAGTAGTTGGGTCGGGACAGGGCTCGAGCAGTTCTTC.

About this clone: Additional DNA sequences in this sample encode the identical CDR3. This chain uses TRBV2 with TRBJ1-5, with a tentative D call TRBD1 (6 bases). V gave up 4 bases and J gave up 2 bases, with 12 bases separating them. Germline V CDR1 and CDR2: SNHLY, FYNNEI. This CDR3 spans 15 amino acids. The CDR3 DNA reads TGTGCCAGCAGTGTCGGCAGGGGAGGCAATCAGCCCCAGCATTTT. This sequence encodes CASSVGRGGNQPQHF.

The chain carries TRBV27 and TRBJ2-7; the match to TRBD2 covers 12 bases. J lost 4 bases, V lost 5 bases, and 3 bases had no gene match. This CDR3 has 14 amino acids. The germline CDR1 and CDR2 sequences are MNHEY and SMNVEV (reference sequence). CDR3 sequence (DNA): TGTGCCAGCAGTGGACTAGCGGGAAAATACGAGCAGTACTTC. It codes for CASSGLAGKYEQYF.

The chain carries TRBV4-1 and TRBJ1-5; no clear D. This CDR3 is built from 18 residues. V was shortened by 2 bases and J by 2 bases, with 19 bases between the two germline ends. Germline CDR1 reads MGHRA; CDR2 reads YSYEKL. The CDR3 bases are TGCGCCAGCAGCCAATTTCTCTTCGGGTTCAAGGGCAATCAGCCCCAGCATTTT. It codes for CASSQFLFGFKGNQPQHF.

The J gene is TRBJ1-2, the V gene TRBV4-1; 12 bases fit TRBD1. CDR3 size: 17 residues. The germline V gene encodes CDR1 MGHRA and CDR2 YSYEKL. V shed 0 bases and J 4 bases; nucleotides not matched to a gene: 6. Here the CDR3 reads CASSQDAGTGGSYGYTF. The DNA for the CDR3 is TGCGCCAGCAGCCAAGACGCGGGGACAGGGGGCAGCTATGGCTACACCTTC.

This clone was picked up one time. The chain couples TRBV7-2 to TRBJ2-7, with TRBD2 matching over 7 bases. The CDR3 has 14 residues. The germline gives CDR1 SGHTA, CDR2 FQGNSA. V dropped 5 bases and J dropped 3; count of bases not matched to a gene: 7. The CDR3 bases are TGTGCCAGCAGCCCCCAGGCGGGGGACTACGAGCAGTACTTC. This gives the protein CASSPQAGDYEQYF. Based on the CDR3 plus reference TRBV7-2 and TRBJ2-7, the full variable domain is GAGVSQSPSNKVTEKGKDVELRCDPISGHTALYWYRQSLGQGLEFLIYFQGNSAPDKSGLPSDRFSAERTGGSVSTLTIQRTQQEDSAVYLCASSPQAGDYEQYFGPGTRLTVT.

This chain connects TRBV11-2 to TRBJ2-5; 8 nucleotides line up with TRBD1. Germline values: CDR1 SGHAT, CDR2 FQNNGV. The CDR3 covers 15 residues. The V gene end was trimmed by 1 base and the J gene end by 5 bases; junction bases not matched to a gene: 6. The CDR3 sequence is CASSLAGGVWETQYF. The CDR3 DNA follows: TGTGCCAGCAGCTTAGCAGGGGGCGTTTGGGAGACCCAGTACTTC.

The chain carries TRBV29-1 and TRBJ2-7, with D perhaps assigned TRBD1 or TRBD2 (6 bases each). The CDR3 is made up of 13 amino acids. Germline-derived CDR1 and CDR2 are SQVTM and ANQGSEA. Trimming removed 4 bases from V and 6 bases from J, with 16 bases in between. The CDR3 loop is CSVVEGGRGEQYF. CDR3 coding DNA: TGCAGCGTTGTTGAGGGGGGCAGGGGCGAGCAGTACTTC.